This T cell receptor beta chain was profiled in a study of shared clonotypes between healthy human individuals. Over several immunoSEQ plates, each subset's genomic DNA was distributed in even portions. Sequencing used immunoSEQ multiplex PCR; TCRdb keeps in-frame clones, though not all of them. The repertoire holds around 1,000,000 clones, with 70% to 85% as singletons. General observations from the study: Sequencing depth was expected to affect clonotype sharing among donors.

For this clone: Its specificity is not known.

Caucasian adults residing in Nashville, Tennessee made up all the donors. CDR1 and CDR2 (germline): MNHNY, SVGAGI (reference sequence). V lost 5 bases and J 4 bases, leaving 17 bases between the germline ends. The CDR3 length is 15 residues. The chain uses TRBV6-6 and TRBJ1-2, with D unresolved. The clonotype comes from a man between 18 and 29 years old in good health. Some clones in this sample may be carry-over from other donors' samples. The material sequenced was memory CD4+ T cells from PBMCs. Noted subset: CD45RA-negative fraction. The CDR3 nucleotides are TGTGCCAGCAGTGGGGAGGGTAGTCCTAGCTATGGCTACACCTTC. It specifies CASSGEGSPSYGYTF.